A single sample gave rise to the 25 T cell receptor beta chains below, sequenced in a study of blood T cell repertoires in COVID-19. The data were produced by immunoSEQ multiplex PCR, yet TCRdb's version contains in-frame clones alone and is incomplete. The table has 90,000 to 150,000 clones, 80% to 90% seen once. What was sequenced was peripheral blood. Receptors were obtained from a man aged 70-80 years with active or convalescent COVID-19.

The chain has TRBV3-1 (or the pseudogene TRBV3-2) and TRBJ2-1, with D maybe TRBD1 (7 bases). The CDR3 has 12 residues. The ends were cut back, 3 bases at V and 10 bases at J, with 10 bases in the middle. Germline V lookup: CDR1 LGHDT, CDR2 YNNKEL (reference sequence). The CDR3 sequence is CASSQRDREQFF. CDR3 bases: TGTGCCAGCAGCCAGCGGGACAGAGAGCAGTTCTTC.

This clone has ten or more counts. The CDR3 nucleotides read TGTGCCAGCAGTTCTAACAGGGGAGGGGAGCTGTTTTTT. Translating it yields CASSSNRGGELFF. The genes are TRBV12-3 or TRBV12-4 and TRBJ2-2, with 7 bases aligning to TRBD1. The CDR3 totals 13 residues. V was pared by 4 bases and J by 8 bases, with 4 bases of the junction left unmatched.

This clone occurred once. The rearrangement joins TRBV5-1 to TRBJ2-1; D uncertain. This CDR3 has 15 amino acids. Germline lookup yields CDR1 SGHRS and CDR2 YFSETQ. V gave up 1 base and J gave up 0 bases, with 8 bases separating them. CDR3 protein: CASSLSPDSYNEQFF. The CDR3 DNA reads TGCGCCAGCAGCTTGTCTCCAGACTCCTACAATGAGCAGTTCTTC.

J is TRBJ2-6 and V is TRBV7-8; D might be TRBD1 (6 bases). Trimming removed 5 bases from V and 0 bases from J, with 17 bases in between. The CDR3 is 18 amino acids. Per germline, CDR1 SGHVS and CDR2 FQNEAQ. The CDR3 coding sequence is TGTGCCAGCAGCCCGGGACAAGGGAACCCCTCTGGGGCCAACGTCCTGACTTTC. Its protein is CASSPGQGNPSGANVLTF.

In nucleotides, the CDR3 is TGTGCCAGCAGTTACACAGAACAGACAAACACCGGGGAGCTGTTTTTT. It is translated as CASSYTEQTNTGELFF. The chain uses TRBV6-2 or TRBV6-3 and TRBJ2-2; D call uncertain. Trimming pared 2 bases from V and 2 bases from J, leaving 12 bases between. The CDR3 extends over 16 amino acids. CDR1 is MNHEY, CDR2 SVGEGT, per germline.

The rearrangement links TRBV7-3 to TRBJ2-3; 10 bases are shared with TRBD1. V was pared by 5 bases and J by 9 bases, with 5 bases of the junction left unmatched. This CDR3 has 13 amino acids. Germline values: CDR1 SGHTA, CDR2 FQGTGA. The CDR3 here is CASSPRDRGTQYF. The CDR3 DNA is TGTGCCAGCAGCCCTCGGGACAGGGGAACGCAGTATTTT.

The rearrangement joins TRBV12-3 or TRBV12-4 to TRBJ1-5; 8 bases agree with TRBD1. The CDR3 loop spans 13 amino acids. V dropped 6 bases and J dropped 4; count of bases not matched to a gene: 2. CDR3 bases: TGTGCCAGCAGGAGGACAGGGAATCAGCCCCAGCATTTT. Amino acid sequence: CASRRTGNQPQHF.

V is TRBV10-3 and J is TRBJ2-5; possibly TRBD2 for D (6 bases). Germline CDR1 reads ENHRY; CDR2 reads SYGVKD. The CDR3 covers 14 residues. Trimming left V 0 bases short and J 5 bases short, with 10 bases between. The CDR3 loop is CAISESRDSETQYF. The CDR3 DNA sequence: TGTGCCATCAGTGAGTCCCGGGACTCCGAGACCCAGTACTTC.

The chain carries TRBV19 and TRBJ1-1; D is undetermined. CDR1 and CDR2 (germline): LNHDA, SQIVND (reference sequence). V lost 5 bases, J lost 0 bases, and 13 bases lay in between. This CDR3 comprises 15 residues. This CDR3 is CASSQDGGMNTEAFF. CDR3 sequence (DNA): TGTGCCAGTAGTCAGGACGGCGGGATGAACACTGAAGCTTTCTTT.

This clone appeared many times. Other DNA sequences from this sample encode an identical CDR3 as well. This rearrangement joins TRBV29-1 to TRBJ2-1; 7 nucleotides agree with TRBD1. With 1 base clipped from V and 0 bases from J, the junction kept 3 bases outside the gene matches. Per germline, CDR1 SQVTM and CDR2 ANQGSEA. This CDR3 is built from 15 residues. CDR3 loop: CSVEVWDSSYNEQFF. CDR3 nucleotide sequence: TGCAGCGTTGAAGTTTGGGACAGCTCCTACAATGAGCAGTTCTTC.

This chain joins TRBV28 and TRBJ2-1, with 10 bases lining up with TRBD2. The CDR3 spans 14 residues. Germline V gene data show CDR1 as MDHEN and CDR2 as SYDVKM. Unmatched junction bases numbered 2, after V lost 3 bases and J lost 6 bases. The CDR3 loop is CASSFSGRGNEQFF. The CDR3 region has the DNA TGTGCCAGCAGTTTCAGCGGGAGGGGCAATGAGCAGTTCTTC.

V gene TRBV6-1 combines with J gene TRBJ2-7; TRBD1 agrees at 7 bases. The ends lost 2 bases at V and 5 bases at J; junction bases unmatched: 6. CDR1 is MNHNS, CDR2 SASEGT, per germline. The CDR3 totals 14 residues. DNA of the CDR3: TGTGCCAGCAGTGAAAGACAGGGCTTCCACGAGCAGTACTTC. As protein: CASSERQGFHEQYF.

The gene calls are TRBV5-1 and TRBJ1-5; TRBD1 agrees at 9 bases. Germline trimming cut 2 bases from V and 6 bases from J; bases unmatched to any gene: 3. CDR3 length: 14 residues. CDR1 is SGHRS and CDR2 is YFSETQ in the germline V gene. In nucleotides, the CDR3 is TGCGCCAGCAGCTTTACAGGGGGCGGTCAGCCCCAGCATTTT. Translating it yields CASSFTGGGQPQHF.

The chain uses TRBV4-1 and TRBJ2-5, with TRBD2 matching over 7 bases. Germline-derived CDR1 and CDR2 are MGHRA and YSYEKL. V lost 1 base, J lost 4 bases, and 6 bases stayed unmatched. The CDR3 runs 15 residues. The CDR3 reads CASSQVQRELETQYF. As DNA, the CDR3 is TGCGCCAGCAGCCAAGTACAGCGGGAATTAGAGACCCAGTACTTC.

For the CDR3, the DNA is TGTGCCAGCAGCCAAGCGGGCGGAACGGGGGAGACCCAGTACTTC. As protein: CASSQAGGTGETQYF. The V and J genes are TRBV3-1 (or the pseudogene TRBV3-2) and TRBJ2-5; a weak D match, TRBD2 (5 bases). Between the trimmed V and J ends, which lost 1 base and 5 bases, there was a span of 14 bases. The length of the CDR3 is 15 residues. Germline V CDR1 and CDR2: LGHDT, YNNKEL (reference sequence).

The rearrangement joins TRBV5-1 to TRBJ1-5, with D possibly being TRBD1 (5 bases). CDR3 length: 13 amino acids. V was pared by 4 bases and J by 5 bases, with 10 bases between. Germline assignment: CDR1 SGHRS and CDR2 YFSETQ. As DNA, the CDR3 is TGCGCCAGCAGCAAACCCAGGGATCAGCCCCAGCATTTT. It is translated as CASSKPRDQPQHF.

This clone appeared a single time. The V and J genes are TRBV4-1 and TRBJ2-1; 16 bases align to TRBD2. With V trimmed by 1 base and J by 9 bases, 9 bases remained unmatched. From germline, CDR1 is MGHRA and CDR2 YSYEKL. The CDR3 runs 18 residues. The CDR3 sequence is CASSQASGTSGRVREQFF. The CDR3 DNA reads TGCGCCAGCAGCCAAGCTTCCGGGACTAGCGGGAGGGTACGTGAGCAGTTCTTC.

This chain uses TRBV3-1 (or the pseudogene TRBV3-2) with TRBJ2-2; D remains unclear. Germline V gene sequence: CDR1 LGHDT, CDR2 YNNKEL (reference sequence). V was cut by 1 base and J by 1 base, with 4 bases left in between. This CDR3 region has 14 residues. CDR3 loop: CASSQGLNTGELFF. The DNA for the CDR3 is TGTGCCAGCAGCCAAGGGCTGAACACCGGGGAGCTGTTTTTT.

The CDR3 protein is CASSLARSDNEQFF. In nucleotides, the CDR3 is TGCGCCAGCAGCCTGGCACGCAGCGACAATGAGCAGTTCTTC. The V and J genes are TRBV5-1 and TRBJ2-1; D gene ambiguous. V shed 4 bases and J shed 5 bases, with 13 bases lying between them. The germline CDR1 and CDR2 sequences are SGHRS and YFSETQ. CDR3 size: 14 residues.

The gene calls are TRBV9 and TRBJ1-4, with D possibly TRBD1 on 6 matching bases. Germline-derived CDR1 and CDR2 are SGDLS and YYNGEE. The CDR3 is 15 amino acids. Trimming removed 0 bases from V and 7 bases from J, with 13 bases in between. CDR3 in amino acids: CASSVGQGIFEKLFF. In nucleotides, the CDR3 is TGTGCCAGCAGCGTAGGCCAGGGGATATTTGAAAAACTGTTTTTT.

In DNA form, the CDR3 reads TGTGCCAGCTCACCCTCCGGGACTAGCGGGGACACCGGGGAGCTGTTTTTT. Translated: CASSPSGTSGDTGELFF. The chain is built from TRBV18 and TRBJ2-2; 13 nucleotides line up with TRBD2. CDR1 is KGHSH, CDR2 LQKENI, per germline. J was trimmed by 3 bases and V by 3 bases; bases with no gene match: 4. This CDR3 is built from 17 residues.

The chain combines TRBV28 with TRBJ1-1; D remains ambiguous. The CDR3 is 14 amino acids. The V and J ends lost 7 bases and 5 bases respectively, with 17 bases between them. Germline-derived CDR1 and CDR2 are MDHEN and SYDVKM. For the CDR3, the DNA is TGTGCCAGCACCGTAAGGCCCCCCGGGACTGAAGCTTTCTTT. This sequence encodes CASTVRPPGTEAFF.

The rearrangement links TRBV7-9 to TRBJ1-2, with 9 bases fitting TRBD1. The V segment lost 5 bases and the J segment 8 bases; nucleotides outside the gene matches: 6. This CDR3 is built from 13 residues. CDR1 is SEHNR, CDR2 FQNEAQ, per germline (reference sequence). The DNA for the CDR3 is TGTGCCAGCAGCCCGTGGACAGGGGACGGCTACACCTTC. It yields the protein CASSPWTGDGYTF.

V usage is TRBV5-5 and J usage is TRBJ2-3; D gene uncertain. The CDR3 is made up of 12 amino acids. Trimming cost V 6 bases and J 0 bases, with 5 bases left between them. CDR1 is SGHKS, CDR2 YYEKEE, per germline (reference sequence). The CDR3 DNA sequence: TGTGCCAGCAAACAGAGCACAGATACGCAGTATTTT. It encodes CASKQSTDTQYF. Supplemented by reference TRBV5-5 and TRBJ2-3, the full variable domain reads DAGVTQSPTHLIKTRGQQVTLRCSPISGHKSVSWYQQVLGQGPQFIFQYYEKEERGRGNFPDRFSARQFPNYSSELNVNALLLGDSALYLCASKQSTDTQYFGPGTRLTVL.

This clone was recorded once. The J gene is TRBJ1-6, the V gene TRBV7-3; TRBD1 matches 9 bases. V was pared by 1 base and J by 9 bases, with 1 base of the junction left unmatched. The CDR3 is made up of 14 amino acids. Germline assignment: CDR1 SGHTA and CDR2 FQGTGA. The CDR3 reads CASSLKDRGSPLHF. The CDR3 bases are TGTGCCAGCAGCTTAAAGGACAGGGGTTCACCCCTCCACTTT.